This is a list of T cell receptor beta chains from one sample in a study of blood T cell repertoires in COVID-19. The data were produced by immunoSEQ multiplex PCR, yet TCRdb's version contains in-frame clones alone and is incomplete. The sample carries fewer than 200,000 clones, 84% recorded once. Sequences were obtained from PBMCs or T cells enriched from blood (not recorded which). Receptors originate from a woman aged 25 to 45 who had been exposed to COVID-19. CDR3s leave out the opening cysteine and the closing phenylalanine or tryptophan.

J gene: TRBJ2-5
V gene: TRBV9
CDR3 protein: ASSPGGLAGGQDQETQY

J gene: TRBJ1-2
V gene: TRBV13
CDR3 protein: ASSLERGPMGYT

J gene: TRBJ1-1
V gene: TRBV9
CDR3 protein: ASSVQVYTEAF

J gene: TRBJ2-2
V gene: TRBV7-9
CDR3 protein: ASSWTANTGELF

J gene: TRBJ1-5
V gene: TRBV5-1
CDR3 protein: ASNPDGNSNQPQH

J gene: TRBJ2-5
V gene: TRBV12-3/TRBV12-4
CDR3 protein: ASSFGEETQY

J gene: TRBJ1-2
V gene: TRBV4-1
CDR3 protein: ASSQVLTGGIYYT

J gene: TRBJ1-4
V gene: TRBV6-4
CDR3 protein: ASSDSKPNEKLF

J gene: TRBJ2-7
V gene: TRBV4-2
CDR3 protein: ASTTTSGSSYEQY

J gene: TRBJ1-1
V gene: TRBV29-1
CDR3 protein: SAGQGRNTEAF

J gene: TRBJ2-1
V gene: TRBV3-1/TRBV3-2
CDR3 protein: ASSSLSGGNEQF

J gene: TRBJ1-2
V gene: TRBV7-2
CDR3 protein: ASSLRRAGGGYT

J gene: TRBJ2-1
V gene: TRBV5-8
CDR3 protein: ASSHSGGRDEQF

J gene: TRBJ1-1
V gene: TRBV6-5
CDR3 protein: ASKSGQGYTEAF

J gene: TRBJ2-6
V gene: TRBV29-1
CDR3 protein: SVTRLSGANVLT

J gene: TRBJ1-5
V gene: TRBV19
CDR3 protein: ASSIGSGNPFNQPQH

J gene: TRBJ1-5
V gene: TRBV5-1
CDR3 protein: ASREGLDNQPQH

J gene: TRBJ1-6
V gene: TRBV30
CDR3 protein: AWKTGEGSPLH

J gene: TRBJ1-2
V gene: TRBV7-9
CDR3 protein: ASSLGGQFYGYT

J gene: TRBJ2-7
V gene: TRBV7-2
CDR3 protein: ASSLLAGASYEQY

J gene: TRBJ1-2
V gene: TRBV6-5
CDR3 protein: ASRSGGEDGYT

J gene: TRBJ1-1
V gene: TRBV6-5
CDR3 protein: ASEGSGNTEAF

J gene: TRBJ2-2
V gene: TRBV7-9
CDR3 protein: ASSLNRGNTGELF

J gene: TRBJ1-3
V gene: TRBV6-5
CDR3 protein: ASRPVGGDTIY

J gene: TRBJ1-6
V gene: TRBV27
CDR3 protein: ASSLTGDNSPLH

J gene: TRBJ2-3
V gene: TRBV7-9
CDR3 protein: ASSLRRQGFRADTQY

J gene: TRBJ2-1
V gene: TRBV2
CDR3 protein: ASRRLAGDHNEQF

J gene: TRBJ1-1
V gene: TRBV2
CDR3 protein: ASRVQGVNTEAF

J gene: TRBJ2-7
V gene: TRBV12-5
CDR3 protein: ASGPTQSQGSNEQY

J gene: TRBJ1-5
V gene: TRBV20-1
CDR3 protein: SASVGIQGQPQH

J gene: TRBJ1-4
V gene: TRBV7-6
CDR3 protein: ASSAQPQGLVSNEKLF

J gene: TRBJ1-2
V gene: TRBV19
CDR3 protein: ASSEQVLYGYT

J gene: TRBJ1-2
V gene: TRBV29-1
CDR3 protein: SVTGDNYGYT

J gene: TRBJ2-7
V gene: TRBV12-5
CDR3 protein: ASGLARGTSGGSSYEQY

J gene: TRBJ1-2
V gene: TRBV10-3
CDR3 protein: AIANDRTSGYT

J gene: TRBJ2-2
V gene: TRBV10-3
CDR3 protein: AIRGTGAGELF

J gene: TRBJ2-1
V gene: TRBV12-5
CDR3 protein: ASDLPEKAGLGEF

J gene: TRBJ2-7
V gene: TRBV12-5
CDR3 protein: ASGSSRDSPYEQY

J gene: TRBJ2-7
V gene: TRBV6-4
CDR3 protein: ASSERERDEQY

J gene: TRBJ2-1
V gene: TRBV25-1
CDR3 protein: ASSDTGQRLNEQF

J gene: TRBJ2-7
V gene: TRBV5-6
CDR3 protein: ASSAGTGGILGSYEQY

J gene: TRBJ1-4
V gene: TRBV27
CDR3 protein: ASSPYLLTTNEKLF

J gene: TRBJ1-3
V gene: TRBV3-1/TRBV3-2
CDR3 protein: ASSQVAGAKGNTIY

J gene: TRBJ2-5
V gene: TRBV5-5
CDR3 protein: ASSYSLAGAGGTQY

J gene: TRBJ1-1
V gene: TRBV5-1
CDR3 protein: ASSLASRDTEAF

J gene: TRBJ1-5
V gene: TRBV5-1
CDR3 protein: ASSSGQLNQPQH

J gene: TRBJ2-7
V gene: TRBV15
CDR3 protein: ATSSPGTGLHEQY

J gene: TRBJ2-5
V gene: TRBV5-6
CDR3 protein: ASSLTRYGLLETQY